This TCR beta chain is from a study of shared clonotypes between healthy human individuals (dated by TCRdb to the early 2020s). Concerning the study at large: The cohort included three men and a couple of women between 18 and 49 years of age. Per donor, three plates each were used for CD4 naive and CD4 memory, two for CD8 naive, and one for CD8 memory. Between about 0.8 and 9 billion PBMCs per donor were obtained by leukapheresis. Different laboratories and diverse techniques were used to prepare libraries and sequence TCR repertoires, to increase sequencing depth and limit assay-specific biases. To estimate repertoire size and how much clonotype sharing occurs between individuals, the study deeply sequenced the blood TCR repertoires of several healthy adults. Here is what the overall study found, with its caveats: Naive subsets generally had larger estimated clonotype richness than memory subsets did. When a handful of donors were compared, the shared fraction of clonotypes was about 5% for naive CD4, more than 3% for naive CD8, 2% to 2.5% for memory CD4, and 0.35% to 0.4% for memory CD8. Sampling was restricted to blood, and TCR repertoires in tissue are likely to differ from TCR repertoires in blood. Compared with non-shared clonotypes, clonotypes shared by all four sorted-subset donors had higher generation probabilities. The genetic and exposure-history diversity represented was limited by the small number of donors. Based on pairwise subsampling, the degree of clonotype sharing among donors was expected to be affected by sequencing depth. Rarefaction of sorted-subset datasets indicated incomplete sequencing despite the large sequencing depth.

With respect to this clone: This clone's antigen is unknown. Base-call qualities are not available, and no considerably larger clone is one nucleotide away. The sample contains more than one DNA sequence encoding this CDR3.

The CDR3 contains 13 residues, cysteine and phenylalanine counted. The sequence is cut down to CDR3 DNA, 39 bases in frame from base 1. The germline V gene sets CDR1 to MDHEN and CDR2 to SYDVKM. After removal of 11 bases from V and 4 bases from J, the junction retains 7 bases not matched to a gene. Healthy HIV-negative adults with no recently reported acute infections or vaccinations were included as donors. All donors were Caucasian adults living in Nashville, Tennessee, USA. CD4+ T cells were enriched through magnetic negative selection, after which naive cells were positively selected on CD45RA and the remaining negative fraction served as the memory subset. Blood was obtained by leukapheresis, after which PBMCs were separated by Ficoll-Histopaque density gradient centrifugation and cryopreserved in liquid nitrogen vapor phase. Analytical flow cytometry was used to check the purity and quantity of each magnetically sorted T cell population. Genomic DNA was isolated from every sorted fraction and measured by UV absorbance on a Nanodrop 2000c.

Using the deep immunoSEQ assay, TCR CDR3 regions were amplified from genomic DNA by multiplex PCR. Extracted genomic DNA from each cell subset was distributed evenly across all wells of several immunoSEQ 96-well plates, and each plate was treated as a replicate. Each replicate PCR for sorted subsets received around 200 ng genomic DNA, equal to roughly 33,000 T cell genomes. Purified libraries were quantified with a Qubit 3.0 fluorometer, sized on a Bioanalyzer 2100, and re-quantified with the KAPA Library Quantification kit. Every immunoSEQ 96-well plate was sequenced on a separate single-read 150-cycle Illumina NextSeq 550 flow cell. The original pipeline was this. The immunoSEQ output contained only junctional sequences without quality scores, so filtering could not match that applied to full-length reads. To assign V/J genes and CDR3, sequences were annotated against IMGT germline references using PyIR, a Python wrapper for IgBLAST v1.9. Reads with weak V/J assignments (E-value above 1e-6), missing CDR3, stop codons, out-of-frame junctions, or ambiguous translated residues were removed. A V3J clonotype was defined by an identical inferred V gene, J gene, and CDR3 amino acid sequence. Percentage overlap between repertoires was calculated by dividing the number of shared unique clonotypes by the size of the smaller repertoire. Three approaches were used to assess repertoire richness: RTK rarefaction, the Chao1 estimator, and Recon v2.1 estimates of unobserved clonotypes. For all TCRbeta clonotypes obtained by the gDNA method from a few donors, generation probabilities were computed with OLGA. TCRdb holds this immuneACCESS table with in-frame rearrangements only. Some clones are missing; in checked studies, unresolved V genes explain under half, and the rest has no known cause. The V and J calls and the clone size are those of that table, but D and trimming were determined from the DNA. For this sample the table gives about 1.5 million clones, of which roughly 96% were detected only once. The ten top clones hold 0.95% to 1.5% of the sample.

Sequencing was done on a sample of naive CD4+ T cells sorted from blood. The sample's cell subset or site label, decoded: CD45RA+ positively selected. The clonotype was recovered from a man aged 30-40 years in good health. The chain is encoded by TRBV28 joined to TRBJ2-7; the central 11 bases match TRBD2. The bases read TGTGCCGGCGGCACTAGCGGGAGTTACGAGCAGTACTTC. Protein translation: CAGGTSGSYEQYF.